Here is one T cell receptor beta chain with its context. Its antigen is not identified. The sample originates from a study of neoadjuvant nivolumab and ipilimumab in lung cancer. Whole-study context: The combination arm added day-1 ipilimumab 1 mg/kg to nivolumab 3 mg/kg on days 1, 15, 29.

Germline CDR1 and CDR2: SGHNT and YYREEE (reference sequence). This CDR3 region has 13 residues. Trimming cost V 4 bases and J 14 bases; bases outside gene matches: 8. Study conclusions and caveats: Higher pretherapy blood TCR richness went with higher resected-tumor richness. Resected tumors had greater TCR richness and clonality than uninvolved lung. TCR sequencing covered a small number of samples.

Sequencing used immunoSEQ multiplex PCR; TCRdb keeps in-frame clones, though not all of them. The sample includes 15,000 to 20,000 clones, approximately 76% of them seen just once. The starting material was tumor tissue, obtained after neoadjuvant nivolumab, alone or with ipilimumab, at or shortly before surgery. The rearrangement links TRBV5-4 to TRBJ2-3; 12 positions agree with TRBD2. The TCR originated in an adult with non-small cell lung cancer. The CDR3: CASSRTSGEHSYF. The CDR3 DNA follows: TGTGCCAGCAGCAGGACTAGCGGGGAGCACTCGTATTTT.